This TCR beta chain appears in the sequencing data of a study of shared clonotypes between healthy human individuals. Repertoires were generated with immunoSEQ multiplex PCR, while TCRdb's copy carries only in-frame clones and drops some. The sample includes 2 million to 2.5 million clones, under 95% of them seen just once. Naive CD8 isolation took CD45RO-negative cells positively selected for CCR7 and excluded terminally differentiated effector memory CD45RA+ cells. The CDR3 contains 13 residues. Losses at the gene ends were 6 bases for V and 5 bases for J; bases not matched to a gene: 4. CDR1 MNHEY and CDR2 SMNVEV come from the germline V gene (reference sequence).

The TCR was taken from a man younger than 30 in good health. Some clones in this sample may be carry-over from other donors' samples. The sequenced sample consisted of naive CD8+ T cells from PBMCs. This chain uses TRBV27 with TRBJ2-1; TRBD2 matches 7 bases. The CDR3 region is CASRGGFNNEQFF. As DNA, the CDR3 is TGTGCCAGCAGGGGGGGGTTCAACAATGAGCAGTTCTTC.